These 17 T cell receptor beta chains were all obtained from the same sample, sequenced in a study of T cells in Graves' hyperthyroidism and ophthalmopathy. Regions amplified from RNA transcripts were the TCR beta CDR3 regions. HTBI primers were employed in a first-round RT-PCR of the TCR CDR3. TCRdb called the multiplex PCR reads again in MiXCR, with one record for every CDR3 protein. The sample has 210,000 or so distinct CDR3 sequences; 17% are singletons. Sequencing was carried out using blood. All receptors derive from a man aged 50-59 years with Graves' hyperthyroidism.

To note about this clonotype: This may stem from a read error, because a much larger clone lies one nucleotide away. The rearrangement uses TRBV6-1 and TRBJ2-1; D possibly corresponds to TRBD1 (6 bases). The germline gives CDR1 MNHNS, CDR2 SASEGT. V lost 6 bases and J 10 bases, leaving 13 bases between the germline ends. The CDR3 consists of 12 residues. The CDR3 DNA reads TGTGCCAGCAGCGACAGGTTCCGCGAGCAGTTCTTC. It yields the protein CASSDRFREQFF.

This clonotype was counted many times. One end of the junction does not line up with germline, which may come from a read error. J is TRBJ2-2 and V is TRBV11-1; 7 positions match TRBD2. The CDR3 length is 16 residues. Germline lookup yields CDR1 SGHAT and CDR2 FQDESV (reference sequence). The CDR3: CASSLEGSGNTGKLFF. The CDR3 DNA sequence: TGTGCCAGCAGCTTAGAGGGAAGCGGGAACACCGGGAAGCTGTTTTTT.

This clonotype was counted at least ten times. The rearrangement links TRBV11-2 to TRBJ2-7; D uncertain. Trimming took 5 bases from V and 2 from J, leaving 13 bases between them. The CDR3 covers 14 residues. CDR1 is SGHAT and CDR2 is FQNNGV in the germline V gene. This CDR3 reads CASSLQTGAYEQYF. Written as DNA, the CDR3 is TGTGCCAGCAGCCTCCAAACTGGGGCCTACGAGCAGTACTTC.

In this sample, this clonotype turned up a few times. This chain joins TRBV10-3 and TRBJ1-1; 7 bases align to TRBD1. Unmatched junction bases numbered 5, after V lost 6 bases and J lost 4 bases. Germline CDR1 ENHRY, CDR2 SYGVKD. This CDR3 comprises 13 residues. The CDR3 spells CAIRGTGATEAFF. CDR3 DNA sequence: TGTGCCATCAGGGGCACAGGGGCCACTGAAGCTTTCTTT.

This clonotype was recorded at least ten times. J is TRBJ2-1 and V is TRBV6-8; a weak D match, TRBD2 (9 bases). Germline CDR1 and CDR2: MNHGY and SAAAGT. This CDR3 spans 14 amino acids. Trimming left V 9 bases short and J 6 bases short, with 18 bases between. The CDR3 sequence: CASSLAGTGNEQFF. In DNA, the CDR3 is TGTGCCAGTTCGCTAGCGGGGACAGGCAATGAGCAGTTCTTC.

This clonotype was found many times. The V and J genes are TRBV28 and TRBJ2-1; D could derive from TRBD1 or TRBD2 (7 bases each). The CDR3 extends over 15 amino acids. Germline V lookup: CDR1 MDHEN, CDR2 SYDVKM. Trimming removed 7 bases from V and 8 bases from J, with 21 bases in between. In DNA, the CDR3 is TGTGCCAGCATCCTAGACAGGGAGGGCTCGCATGAGCAGTTCTTC. It encodes CASILDREGSHEQFF.

This clonotype was counted between two and nine times. The chain has TRBV6-5 and TRBJ2-7; D possibly corresponds to TRBD1 (5 bases). V was cut by 2 bases and J by 3 bases, with 8 bases left in between. The CDR3 consists of 13 residues. CDR1 is MNHEY and CDR2 is SVGAGI in the germline V gene. The CDR3 loop is CASSYRGYYEQYF. The CDR3 bases are TGTGCCAGCAGTTACAGGGGCTACTACGAGCAGTACTTC.

The V gene is TRBV10-3, the J gene TRBJ1-2; the D is unclear. Trimming took 0 bases from V and 8 from J, leaving 7 bases between them. Germline CDR1 is ENHRY and CDR2 is SYGVKD. CDR3 length equals 12 residues. The CDR3 sequence is CAISESGFGYTF. The DNA of the CDR3 is TGTGCCATCAGTGAGTCAGGGTTCGGCTACACCTTC.

This clonotype came up many times. The gene calls are TRBV28 and TRBJ2-2; D ambiguous. This CDR3 spans 14 amino acids. The ends were cut back, 6 bases at V and 5 bases at J, with 13 bases in the middle. Germline V gene sequence: CDR1 MDHEN, CDR2 SYDVKM. The CDR3 sequence is CASSLRGGTGELFF. The CDR3 coding sequence is TGTGCCAGCAGCTTGAGAGGTGGTACCGGGGAGCTGTTTTTT.

The chain is built from TRBV27 and TRBJ2-7; D is possibly TRBD2 (7 bases). This CDR3 is 15 amino acids long. V was clipped by 0 bases and J by 1 base, with 10 bases between them. Germline CDR1 reads MNHEY; CDR2 reads SMNVEV (reference sequence). As DNA, the CDR3 is TGTGCCAGCAGTTTATCGAGGGGGGGATCCTACGAGCAGTACTTC. As protein: CASSLSRGGSYEQYF.

This clonotype has a handful of counts. This sequence joins TRBV12-3 or TRBV12-4 and TRBJ2-1; TRBD2 aligns across 7 bases. The CDR3 runs to 14 residues. Germline trimming cut 7 bases from V and 4 bases from J; bases unmatched to any gene: 7. For the CDR3, the DNA is TGTGCCAGCACCCTAGCGGTCTCTTACAATGAGCAGTTCTTC. As protein: CASTLAVSYNEQFF.

To note about this clonotype: A read error may explain this, as a much larger clone is one base away. The V gene is TRBV20-1, the J gene TRBJ2-1; tentative D call: TRBD2 (6 bases). The V gene's germline CDR1 is DFQATT and CDR2 SNEGSKA (reference sequence). The germline V and J ends were trimmed by 2 bases and 1 base, with 9 bases remaining between them. The CDR3 length is 14 residues. Written as DNA, the CDR3 is TGCAGTGCTAGATTCGGGAGTTCCTACAATGAGCAGTTCTTC. Translation gives CSARFGSSYNEQFF.

The genes are TRBV4-1 and TRBJ2-7, with D unresolved. This CDR3 is 15 amino acids long. The V gene lost 4 bases and the J gene lost 2 bases, with 15 bases spanning the gap. Germline V gene data show CDR1 as MGHRA and CDR2 as YSYEKL. The CDR3 DNA reads as TGCGCCAGCAGCCCCCTCGTAACGGAGACCTACGAGCAGTACTTC. Residues: CASSPLVTETYEQYF.

The chain combines TRBV15 with TRBJ1-2; D is unclear. This CDR3 region has 14 residues. In germline, CDR1 is LNHNV, CDR2 YYDKDF (reference sequence). Trimming stripped 1 base from V and 2 bases from J, with 8 bases between. This CDR3 is CATSRGLTNYGYTF. The CDR3 DNA reads as TGTGCCACCAGCAGAGGACTGACGAACTATGGCTACACCTTC.

This chain uses TRBV19 with TRBJ1-6; D unresolved. The CDR3 runs 13 residues. With 0 bases removed from V and 10 bases from J, the gap between germline ends came to 7 bases. Germline CDR1 is LNHDA and CDR2 is SQIVND (reference sequence). As DNA, the CDR3 is TGTGCCAGTAGTATAGAGAGCGGATCACCCCTCCACTTT. As protein: CASSIESGSPLHF.

This sequence joins TRBV5-1 and TRBJ2-7, with 9 bases that match TRBD1. J gave up 5 bases and V 1 base, and 4 bases lay outside the gene matches. The CDR3 loop spans 14 amino acids. Per germline, CDR1 SGHRS and CDR2 YFSETQ. CDR3 sequence: CASSLLGQGNEQYF. CDR3 DNA: TGCGCCAGCAGCTTGTTGGGACAGGGAAACGAGCAGTACTTC.

This clonotype was observed many times. This chain joins TRBV11-3 and TRBJ2-7, with unresolved D. The V end was cut by 4 bases, the J end by 1 base, with 17 bases between. The CDR3 is 16 amino acids. Germline lookup yields CDR1 SGHNT and CDR2 YENEEA. This chain's CDR3 is CASSSRGGRASYEQYF. The CDR3 DNA reads as TGTGCCAGCAGCTCGAGAGGCGGACGAGCGTCCTACGAGCAGTACTTC. The whole variable domain, filled in from reference TRBV11-3 and TRBJ2-7, reads EAGVVQSPRYKIIEKKQPVAFWCNPISGHNTLYWYLQNLGQGPELLIRYENEEAVDDSQLPKDRFSAERLKGVDSTLKIQPAELGDSAVYLCASSSRGGRASYEQYFGPGTRLTVT.